The present T cell receptor beta chain was sequenced within a study of blood T cell repertoires in COVID-19. Repertoires were generated with immunoSEQ multiplex PCR, while TCRdb's copy carries only in-frame clones and drops some. The data show approximately 67,000 clones, about 87% seen once. V was pared by 7 bases and J by 1 base, with 17 bases between. Germline CDR1 reads SNHLY; CDR2 reads FYNNEI. This CDR3 has 16 amino acids. This TCR came from a man aged 50-60 years with active COVID-19. The gene calls are TRBV2 and TRBJ2-1, with D possibly matching TRBD1 (6 bases). The sample taken for sequencing was peripheral blood. The CDR3 DNA reads TGTGCCAGCATAAGAATCAGGGGTTTGTCCTACAATGAGCAGTTCTTC. Protein: CASIRIRGLSYNEQFF.